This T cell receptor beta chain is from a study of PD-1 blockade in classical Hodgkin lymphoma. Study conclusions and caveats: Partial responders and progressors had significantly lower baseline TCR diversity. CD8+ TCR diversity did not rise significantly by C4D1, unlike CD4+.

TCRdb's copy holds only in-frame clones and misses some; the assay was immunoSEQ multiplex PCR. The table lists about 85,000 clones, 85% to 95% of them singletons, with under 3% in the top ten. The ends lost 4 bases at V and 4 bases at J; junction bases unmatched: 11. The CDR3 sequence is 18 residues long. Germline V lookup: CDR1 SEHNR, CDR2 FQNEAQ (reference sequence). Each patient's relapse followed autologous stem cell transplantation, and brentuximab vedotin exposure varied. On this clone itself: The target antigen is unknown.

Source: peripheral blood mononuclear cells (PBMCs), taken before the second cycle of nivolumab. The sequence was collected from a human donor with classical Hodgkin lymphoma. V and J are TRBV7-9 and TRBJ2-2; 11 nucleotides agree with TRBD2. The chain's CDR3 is CASSSGLAGRSGTGELFF. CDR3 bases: TGTGCCAGCAGCTCCGGACTAGCGGGTAGGAGTGGCACCGGGGAGCTGTTTTTT.